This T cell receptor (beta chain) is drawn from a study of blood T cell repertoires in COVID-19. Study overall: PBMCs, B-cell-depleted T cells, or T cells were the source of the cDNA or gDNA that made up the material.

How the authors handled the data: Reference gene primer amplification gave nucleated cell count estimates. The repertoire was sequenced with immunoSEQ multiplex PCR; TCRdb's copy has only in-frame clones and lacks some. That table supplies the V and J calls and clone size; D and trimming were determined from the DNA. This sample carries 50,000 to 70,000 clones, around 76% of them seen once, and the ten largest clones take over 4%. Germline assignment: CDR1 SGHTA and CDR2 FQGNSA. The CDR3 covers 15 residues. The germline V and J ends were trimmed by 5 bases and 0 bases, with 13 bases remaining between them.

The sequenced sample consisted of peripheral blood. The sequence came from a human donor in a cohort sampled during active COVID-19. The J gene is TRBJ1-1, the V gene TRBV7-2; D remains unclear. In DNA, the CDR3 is TGTGCCAGCAGCCCGCGCCGCGGGGTGAACACTGAAGCTTTCTTT. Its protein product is CASSPRRGVNTEAFF.